The 5 T cell receptor beta chains given below trace back to one sample, sequenced in a study of shared T cell receptors in the human thymus. Using immunoSEQ multiplex PCR, the repertoire was profiled, and TCRdb retains in-frame clones only, with some absent. The table lists around 65,000 clones, about 95% of them singletons. Sample: thymocytes. Receptors originate from a human donor.

The chain has TRBV4-1 and TRBJ2-5; D unresolved. The CDR3 sequence is 15 residues long. Germline loops: CDR1 MGHRA, CDR2 YSYEKL. Between the trimmed V and J ends, which lost 4 bases and 2 bases, there was a span of 14 bases. CDR3 bases: TGCGCCAGCAGCCCACCTGAGTCCGGTCAAGAGACCCAGTACTTC. Residues: CASSPPESGQETQYF.

The CDR3 loop reads CASSPGQYSNTGELFF. As DNA, the CDR3 is TGTGCCAGCTCACCCGGACAGTATTCGAACACCGGGGAGCTGTTTTTT. This chain links TRBV18 with TRBJ2-2; possibly TRBD1 for D (6 bases). V was shortened by 3 bases and J by 0 bases, with 11 bases between the two germline ends. This CDR3 region has 16 residues. Germline V gene data show CDR1 as KGHSH and CDR2 as LQKENI. Drawing the rest from reference TRBV18 and TRBJ2-2, the complete variable domain is NAGVMQNPRHLVRRRGQEARLRCSPMKGHSHVYWYRQLPEEGLKFMVYLQKENIIDESGMPKERFSAEFPKEGPSILRIQQVVRGDSAAYFCASSPGQYSNTGELFFGEGSRLTVL.

The J gene is TRBJ2-3, the V gene TRBV19, with D maybe TRBD1 (6 bases). There are 15 residues in the CDR3. From germline, CDR1 is LNHDA and CDR2 SQIVND (reference sequence). V gave up 5 bases and J gave up 2 bases, with 14 bases separating them. The CDR3 sequence: CASSPWGPDTDTQYF. CDR3 coding DNA: TGTGCCAGTAGTCCCTGGGGGCCGGACACAGATACGCAGTATTTT. The entire variable domain, with the rest obtained from reference TRBV19 and TRBJ2-3, is as follows: DGGITQSPKYLFRKEGQNVTLSCEQNLNHDAMYWYRQDPGQGLRLIYYSQIVNDFQKGDIAEGYSVSREKKESFPLTVTSAQKNPTAFYLCASSPWGPDTDTQYFGPGTRLTVL.

This chain joins TRBV4-3 and TRBJ1-2, with 8 bases identical to TRBD1. This CDR3 spans 15 amino acids. With 3 bases clipped from V and 1 base from J, the junction kept 4 bases outside the gene matches. Germline V gene sequence: CDR1 LGHNA, CDR2 YSLEER. This chain's CDR3 is CASSQTGAVNYGYTF. CDR3 DNA: TGCGCCAGCAGCCAGACAGGGGCCGTTAACTATGGCTACACCTTC.

The chain carries TRBV2 and TRBJ2-3; TRBD2 matches 10 bases. The CDR3 consists of 17 residues. With 4 bases clipped from V and 4 bases from J, the junction kept 11 bases outside the gene matches. Germline V gives CDR1 SNHLY, CDR2 FYNNEI. The DNA for the CDR3 is TGTGCCAGCAGTGGTCTTGGGACTAGCGTAATCCCAGATACGCAGTATTTT. Amino acids: CASSGLGTSVIPDTQYF.